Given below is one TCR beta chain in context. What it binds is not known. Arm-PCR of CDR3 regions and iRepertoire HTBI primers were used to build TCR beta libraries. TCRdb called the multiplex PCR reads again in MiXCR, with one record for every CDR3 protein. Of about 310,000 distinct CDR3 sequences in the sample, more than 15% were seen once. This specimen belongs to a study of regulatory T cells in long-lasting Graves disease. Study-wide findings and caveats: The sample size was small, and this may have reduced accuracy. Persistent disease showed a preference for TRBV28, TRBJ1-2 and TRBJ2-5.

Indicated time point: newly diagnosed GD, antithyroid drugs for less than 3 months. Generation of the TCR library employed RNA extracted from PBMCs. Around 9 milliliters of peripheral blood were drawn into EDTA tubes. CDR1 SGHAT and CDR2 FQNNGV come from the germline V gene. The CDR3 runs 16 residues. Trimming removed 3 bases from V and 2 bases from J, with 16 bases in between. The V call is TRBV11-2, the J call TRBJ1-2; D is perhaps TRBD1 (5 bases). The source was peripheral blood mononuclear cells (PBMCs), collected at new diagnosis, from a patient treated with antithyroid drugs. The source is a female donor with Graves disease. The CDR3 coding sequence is TGTGCCAGCAGCTTTTTGTCCCGGAGGGGAAACTATGGCTACACCTTC. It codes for CASSFLSRRGNYGYTF.